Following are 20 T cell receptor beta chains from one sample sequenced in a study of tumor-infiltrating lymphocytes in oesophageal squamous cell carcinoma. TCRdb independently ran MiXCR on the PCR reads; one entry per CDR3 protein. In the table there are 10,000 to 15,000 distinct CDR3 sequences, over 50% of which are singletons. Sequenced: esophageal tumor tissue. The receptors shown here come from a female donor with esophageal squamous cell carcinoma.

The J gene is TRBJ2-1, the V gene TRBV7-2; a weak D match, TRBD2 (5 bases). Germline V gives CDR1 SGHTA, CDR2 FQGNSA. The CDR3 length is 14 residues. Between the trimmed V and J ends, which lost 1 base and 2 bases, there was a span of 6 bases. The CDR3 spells CASSLDGAYNEQFF. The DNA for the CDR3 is TGTGCCAGCAGCTTAGACGGGGCCTACAATGAGCAGTTCTTC.

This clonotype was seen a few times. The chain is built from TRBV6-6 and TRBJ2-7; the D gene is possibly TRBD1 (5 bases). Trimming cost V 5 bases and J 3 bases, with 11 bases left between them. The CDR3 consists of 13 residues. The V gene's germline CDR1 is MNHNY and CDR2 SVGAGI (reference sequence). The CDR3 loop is CASSTYQGYEQYF. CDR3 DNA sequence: TGTGCCAGCAGTACCTACCAGGGCTACGAGCAGTACTTC.

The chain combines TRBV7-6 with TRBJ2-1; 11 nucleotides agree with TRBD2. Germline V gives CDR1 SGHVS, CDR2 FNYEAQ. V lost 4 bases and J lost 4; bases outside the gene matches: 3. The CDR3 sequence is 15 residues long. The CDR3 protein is CASSSRLAGYNEQFF. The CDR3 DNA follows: TGTGCCAGCAGCTCCAGACTAGCGGGATACAATGAGCAGTTCTTC.

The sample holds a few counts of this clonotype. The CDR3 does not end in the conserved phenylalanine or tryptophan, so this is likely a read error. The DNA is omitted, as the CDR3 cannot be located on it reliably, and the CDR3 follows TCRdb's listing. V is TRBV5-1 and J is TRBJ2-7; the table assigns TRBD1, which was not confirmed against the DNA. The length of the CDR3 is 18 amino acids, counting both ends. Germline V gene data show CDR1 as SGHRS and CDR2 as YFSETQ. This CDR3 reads CASSSQRTGSHYGYTFGS.

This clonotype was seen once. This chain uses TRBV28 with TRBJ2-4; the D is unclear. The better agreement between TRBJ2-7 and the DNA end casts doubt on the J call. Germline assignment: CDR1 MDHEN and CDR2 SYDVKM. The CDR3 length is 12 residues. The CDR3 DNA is TGTGCCAGCAGCCCCCTTGGGGACGAGCAGTACTTC. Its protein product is CASSPLGDEQYF.

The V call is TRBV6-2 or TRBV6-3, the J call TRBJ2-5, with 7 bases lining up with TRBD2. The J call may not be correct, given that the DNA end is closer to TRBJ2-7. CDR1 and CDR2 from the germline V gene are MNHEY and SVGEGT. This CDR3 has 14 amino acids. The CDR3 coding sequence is TGTGCCAGCAGTCCCCGGACTAGTCGCCACGAGCAGTACTTC. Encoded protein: CASSPRTSRHEQYF.

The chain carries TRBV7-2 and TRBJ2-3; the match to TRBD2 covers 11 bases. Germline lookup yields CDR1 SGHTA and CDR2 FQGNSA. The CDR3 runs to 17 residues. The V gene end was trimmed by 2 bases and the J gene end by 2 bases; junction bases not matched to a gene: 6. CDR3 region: CASSLTASGGYTDTQYF. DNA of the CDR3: TGTGCCAGCAGCTTAACCGCTAGCGGGGGGTACACAGATACGCAGTATTTT.

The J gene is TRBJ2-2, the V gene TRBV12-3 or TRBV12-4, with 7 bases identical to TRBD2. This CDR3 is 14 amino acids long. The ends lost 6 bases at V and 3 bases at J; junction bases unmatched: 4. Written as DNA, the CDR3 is TGTGCCAGCAGCTGGGGGGGGTACACCGGGGAGCTGTTTTTT. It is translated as CASSWGGYTGELFF.

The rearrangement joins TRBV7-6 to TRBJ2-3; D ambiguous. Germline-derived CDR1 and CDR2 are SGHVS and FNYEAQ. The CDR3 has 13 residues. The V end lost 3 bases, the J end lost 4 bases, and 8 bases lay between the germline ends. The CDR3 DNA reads TGTGCCAGCAGCTTCGGCAGCTCAGATACGCAGTATTTT. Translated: CASSFGSSDTQYF.

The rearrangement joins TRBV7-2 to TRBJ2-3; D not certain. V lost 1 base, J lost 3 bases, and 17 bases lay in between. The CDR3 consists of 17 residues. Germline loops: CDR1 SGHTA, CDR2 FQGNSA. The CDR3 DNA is TGTGCCAGCAGCTTAGAATGGCAGGCAGGTGTTACAGATACGCAGTATTTT. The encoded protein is CASSLEWQAGVTDTQYF.

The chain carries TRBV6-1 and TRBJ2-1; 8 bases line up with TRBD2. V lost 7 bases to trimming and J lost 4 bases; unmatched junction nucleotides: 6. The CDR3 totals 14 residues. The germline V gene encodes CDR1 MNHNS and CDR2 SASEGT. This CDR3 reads CASKSSGTYNEQFF. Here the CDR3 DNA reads TGTGCCAGCAAGAGTAGCGGGACTTACAATGAGCAGTTCTTC.

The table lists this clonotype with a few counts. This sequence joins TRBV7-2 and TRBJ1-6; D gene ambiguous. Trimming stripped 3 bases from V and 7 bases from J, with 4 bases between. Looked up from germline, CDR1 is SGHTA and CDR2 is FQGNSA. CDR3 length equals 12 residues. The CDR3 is CASSLGNSPLHF. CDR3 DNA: TGTGCCAGCAGCTTGGGGAATTCACCCCTCCACTTT.

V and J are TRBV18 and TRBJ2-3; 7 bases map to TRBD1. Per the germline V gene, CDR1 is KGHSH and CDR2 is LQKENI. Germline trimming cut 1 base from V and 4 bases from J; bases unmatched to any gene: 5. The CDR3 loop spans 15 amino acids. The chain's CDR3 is CASSPQHRGADTQYF. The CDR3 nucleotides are TGTGCCAGCTCACCACAGCACAGGGGTGCAGATACGCAGTATTTT. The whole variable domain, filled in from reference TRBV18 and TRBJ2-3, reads NAGVMQNPRHLVRRRGQEARLRCSPMKGHSHVYWYRQLPEEGLKFMVYLQKENIIDESGMPKERFSAEFPKEGPSILRIQQVVRGDSAAYFCASSPQHRGADTQYFGPGTRLTVL.

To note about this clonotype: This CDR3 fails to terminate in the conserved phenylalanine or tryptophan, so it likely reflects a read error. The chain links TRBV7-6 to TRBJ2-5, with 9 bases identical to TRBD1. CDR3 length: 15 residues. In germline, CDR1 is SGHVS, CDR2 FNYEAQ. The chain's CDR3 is CASSFRDRAYNEQYL. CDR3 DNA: TGTGCTAGCAGCTTCCGGGACAGGGCCTACAATGAGCAGTACCTC.

CDR3 sequence: CASTSTDTQYF. CDR3 DNA: TGTGCCAGCACCTCCACAGATACGCAGTATTTT. The rearrangement uses TRBV12-3 or TRBV12-4 and TRBJ2-3; D unresolved. Trimming took off 7 bases at V and 2 bases at J, with 4 bases between the two ends. The CDR3 consists of 11 residues.

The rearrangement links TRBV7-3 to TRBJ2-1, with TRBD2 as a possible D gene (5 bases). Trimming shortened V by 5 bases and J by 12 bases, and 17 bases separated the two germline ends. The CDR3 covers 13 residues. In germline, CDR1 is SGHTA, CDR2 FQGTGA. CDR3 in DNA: TGTGCCAGCAGCACCGGACCGAACGCGGGGCAGTTCTTC. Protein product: CASSTGPNAGQFF. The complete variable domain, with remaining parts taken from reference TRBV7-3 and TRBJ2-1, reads GAGVSQTPSNKVTEKGKYVELRCDPISGHTALYWYRQSLGQGPEFLIYFQGTGAADDSGLPNDRFFAVRPEGSVSTLKIQRTERGDSAVYLCASSTGPNAGQFFGPGTRLTVL.

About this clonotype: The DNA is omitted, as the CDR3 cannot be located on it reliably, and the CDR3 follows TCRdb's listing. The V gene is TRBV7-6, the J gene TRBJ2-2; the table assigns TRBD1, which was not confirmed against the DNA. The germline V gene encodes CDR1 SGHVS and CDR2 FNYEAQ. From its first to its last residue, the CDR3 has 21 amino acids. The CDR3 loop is CASSPGTGSYEQYFGAGELFF.

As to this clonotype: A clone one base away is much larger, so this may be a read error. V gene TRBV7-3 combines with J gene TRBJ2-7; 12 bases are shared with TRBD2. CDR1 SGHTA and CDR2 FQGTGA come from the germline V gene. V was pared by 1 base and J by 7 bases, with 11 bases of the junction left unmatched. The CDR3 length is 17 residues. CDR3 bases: TGTGCCAGCAGCTTAAGGCCTAGCGGGGGGGTGGGCAATGAGCAGTACTTC. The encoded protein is CASSLRPSGGVGNEQYF.

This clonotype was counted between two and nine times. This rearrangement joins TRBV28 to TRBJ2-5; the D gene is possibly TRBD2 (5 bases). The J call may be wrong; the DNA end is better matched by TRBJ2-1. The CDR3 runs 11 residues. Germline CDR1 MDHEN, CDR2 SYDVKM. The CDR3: CASRARGEQFF. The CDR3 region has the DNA TGTGCCAGCAGGGCGAGAGGGGAGCAGTTCTTC.

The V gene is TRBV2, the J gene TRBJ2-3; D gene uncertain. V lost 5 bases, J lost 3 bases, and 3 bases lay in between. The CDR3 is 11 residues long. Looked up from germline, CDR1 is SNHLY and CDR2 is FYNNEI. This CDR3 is CASSRTDTQYF. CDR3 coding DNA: TGTGCCAGCAGTCGGACAGATACGCAGTATTTT.